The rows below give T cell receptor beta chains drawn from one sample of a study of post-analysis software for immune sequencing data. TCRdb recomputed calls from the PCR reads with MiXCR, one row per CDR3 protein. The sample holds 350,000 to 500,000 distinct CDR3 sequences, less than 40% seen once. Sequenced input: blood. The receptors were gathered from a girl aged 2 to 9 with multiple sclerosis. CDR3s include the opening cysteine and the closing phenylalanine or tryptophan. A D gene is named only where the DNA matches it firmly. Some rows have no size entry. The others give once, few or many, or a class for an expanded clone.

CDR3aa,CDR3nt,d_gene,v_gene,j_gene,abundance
CASRLLGSGEQYF,TGTGCCAGCAGATTACTCGGATCTGGGGAGCAGTACTTC,-,TRBV27,TRBJ2-5,-
CASNPVGLAQDTQYF,TGCGCCAGCAACCCCGTCGGACTAGCGCAAGATACGCAGTATTTT,TRBD2,TRBV5-1,TRBJ2-3,-
CSAQPLDYNSPLHF,TGCAGTGCCCAACCATTAGACTATAATTCACCCCTCCACTTT,-,TRBV20-1,TRBJ1-6,few
CSVEIPGGPSLMNNEQFF,TGCAGCGTTGAAATCCCGGGGGGGCCTTCCTTGATGAACAATGAGCAGTTCTTC,TRBD2,TRBV29-1,TRBJ2-1,few
CASSLVGTSGRADTQYF,TGTGCCAGCAGCTTAGTTGGGACTAGCGGGAGGGCGGATACGCAGTATTTT,TRBD2,TRBV7-2,TRBJ2-3,-
CASSLAGGSEAFF,TGTGCCAGCAGCCTCGCGGGGGGTTCTGAAGCTTTCTTT,-,TRBV7-3,TRBJ1-1,-
CASSRGTDDGYTF,TGTGCCAGCAGTCGCGGGACGGATGATGGCTACACCTTC,-,TRBV12-3/TRBV12-4,TRBJ1-2,few
CASHPTAINYEQYF,TGTGCCAGTCATCCGACAGCAATTAACTACGAGCAGTACTTC,-,TRBV2,TRBJ2-7,few
CAGSSTYYEQYF,TGTGCCGGCAGTTCGACATATTACGAGCAGTACTTC,-,TRBV28,TRBJ2-7,-
CASSSDWGTDTQYF,TGTGCCAGCAGCTCTGACTGGGGCACAGATACGCAGTATTTT,-,TRBV7-2,TRBJ2-3,-
CASSPAGGRTEAFF,TGTGCCAGCAGCCCGGCAGGGGGTCGCACTGAAGCTTTCTTT,TRBD1,TRBV7-3,TRBJ1-1,-
CASSLLARTSTDTQYF,TGTGCCAGCAGTTTATTGGCCCGGACTAGCACAGATACGCAGTATTTT,-,TRBV28,TRBJ2-3,-
CASRTGTSGKEGYEQYF,TGCGCCAGCAGGACCGGGACTAGCGGGAAGGAGGGCTACGAGCAGTACTTC,TRBD2,TRBV5-1,TRBJ2-7,few
CASTNAGVGTEAFF,TGTGCCAGCACCAACGCTGGGGTGGGTACTGAAGCTTTCTTT,-,TRBV6-6,TRBJ1-1,-
CASSLWGGDSNQPQHF,TGTGCCAGCAGTTTATGGGGCGGAGATAGCAATCAGCCCCAGCATTTT,-,TRBV27,TRBJ1-5,few
CSVELGGTTYNEQFF,TGCAGCGTTGAACTTGGCGGGACCACCTACAATGAGCAGTTCTTC,-,TRBV29-1,TRBJ2-1,-
CASSSGQGRITYEQYF,TGTGCCAGCAGCTCCGGACAGGGGCGTATAACCTACGAGCAGTACTTC,TRBD1,TRBV7-8,TRBJ2-7,-
CSASGMRGHYGYTF,TGCAGTGCTAGCGGAATGAGGGGACACTATGGCTACACCTTC,-,TRBV20-1,TRBJ1-2,many
CASSLRLAGEAYEQYF,TGTGCCAGCAGCCTTCGCCTAGCCGGGGAGGCCTACGAGCAGTACTTC,-,TRBV21-1,TRBJ2-7,-
CASSLAADEQYF,TGTGCCAGCAGTTTGGCAGCGGACGAGCAGTACTTC,-,TRBV12-3/TRBV12-4,TRBJ2-7,-
CASSEALRDRAGGYTF,TGTGCCAGCAGTGAAGCGCTTCGGGACAGGGCCGGCGGCTACACCTTC,TRBD1,TRBV2,TRBJ1-2,many
CASSEWVQEFYEQYF,TGTGCCAGCAGTGAGTGGGTACAGGAGTTCTACGAGCAGTACTTC,-,TRBV2,TRBJ2-7,-
CASSLRDRGSYEQYF,TGTGCCAGCAGCTTGAGGGACAGGGGGTCCTACGAGCAGTACTTC,TRBD1,TRBV5-5,TRBJ2-7,-
CASKYRVPGPYEQYF,TGTGCCAGCAAATACCGGGTCCCGGGGCCATACGAGCAGTACTTC,-,TRBV5-5,TRBJ2-7,few
CASSEGTGGLYDYTF,TGTGCCAGCAGTGAGGGGACAGGGGGGCTCTATGACTACACCTTC,TRBD1,TRBV12-3/TRBV12-4,TRBJ1-2,-
CSASIGGRAAEQYF,TGCAGTGCCTCAATCGGCGGGAGGGCCGCCGAGCAGTACTTC,TRBD2,TRBV20-1,TRBJ2-7,few
CASSLGAGEQFF,TGCGCCAGCAGCTTGGGGGCCGGTGAGCAGTTCTTC,-,TRBV5-1,TRBJ2-1,-
CATSDSGLKLEQFF,TGTGCCACCAGTGATTCTGGACTAAAACTGGAGCAGTTCTTC,-,TRBV24-1,TRBJ2-1,-
CASRPDRGARFYGYTF,TGTGCCAGCAGGCCGGACAGGGGAGCTAGATTCTATGGCTACACCTTC,TRBD1,TRBV6-2/TRBV6-3,TRBJ1-2,-
CASSDGGRLDEQYF,TGTGCCAGCAGTGACGGGGGGCGCCTCGACGAGCAGTACTTC,-,TRBV2,TRBJ2-7,-
CASSLAVAGGPPNTGELFF,TGCGCCAGCAGCTTGGCAGTGGCGGGGGGGCCTCCGAACACCGGGGAGCTGTTTTTT,TRBD2,TRBV5-1,TRBJ2-2,-
CASSQMVVPGANVLTF,TGCGCCAGCAGCCAAATGGTGGTACCTGGGGCCAACGTCCTGACTTTC,-,TRBV4-1,TRBJ2-6,-
CASSYSRLAGTEQYF,TGTGCCAGCAGTTACTCTCGGCTAGCGGGGACCGAGCAGTACTTC,TRBD2,TRBV6-5,TRBJ2-7,-
CSVEVTGVETQYF,TGCAGCGTTGAGGTGACAGGGGTGGAGACCCAGTACTTC,TRBD1,TRBV29-1,TRBJ2-5,-
CAISSGTSDYNEQFF,TGTGCCATCAGTTCCGGGACTAGCGACTACAATGAGCAGTTCTTC,TRBD2,TRBV10-3,TRBJ2-1,-
CASQAPNSPLHF,TGTGCCTCCCAGGCGCCTAATTCACCCCTCCACTTT,-,TRBV6-6,TRBJ1-6,few
CASSLDVGSSGEKLFF,TGCGCCAGCAGCTTGGATGTAGGCTCCTCGGGGGAAAAACTGTTTTTT,-,TRBV5-1,TRBJ1-4,-
CASRWTSTDTQYF,TGTGCCAGCCGTTGGACTAGCACAGATACGCAGTATTTT,-,TRBV27,TRBJ2-3,-